This TCR beta chain appears in the sequencing data of a study of T cells in Graves' hyperthyroidism and ophthalmopathy. Using RNA transcripts as the source, TCR beta CDR3 regions were amplified. HTBI primers were the set used in a first-round RT-PCR of the TCR CDR3. TCRdb itself ran the multiplex PCR reads through MiXCR, one entry per CDR3 protein. The sample has about 360,000 distinct CDR3 sequences; 15% to 20% are singletons. The CDR3 is 16 amino acids. V was pared by 0 bases and J by 2 bases, with 6 bases of the junction left unmatched. Looked up from germline, CDR1 is SGHNT and CDR2 is YENEEA. This clonotype was recorded at least ten times. A lack of ophthalmopathy progression within 18 months defined stable Graves' hyperthyroidism.

The sequence came from a woman between 18 and 29 years old with Graves' hyperthyroidism. Sequenced sample: blood. The chain carries TRBV11-3 and TRBJ2-5; TRBD1 agrees at 7 bases. Here the CDR3 reads CASSLEGQPLQETQYF. The CDR3, as DNA: TGTGCCAGCAGCTTAGAGGGACAGCCCCTACAAGAGACCCAGTACTTC.